The sequence of this TCR beta chain was determined in a study of regulatory T cells in long-lasting Graves disease. This clonotype was found many times. Stated time point: newly diagnosed GD, antithyroid drugs for less than 3 months. PBMC RNA was the source of the TCR library. Building of the TCR beta libraries involved iRepertoire HTBI primers and Arm-PCR of CDR3 regions. TCRdb reprocessed the multiplex PCR reads with MiXCR, giving one entry per CDR3 protein. In the table there are about 540,000 distinct CDR3 sequences, roughly 12% of which are singletons. The same data also contributed to another study, on T cells in Graves' hyperthyroidism and ophthalmopathy. That publication notes: Patients showing uncontrolled infection, other autoimmune disease, pregnancy or lactation were ineligible. The majority of expanded thyroid clonotypes above 0.001 also appeared in blood. In validation, the model predicted ophthalmopathy. These predictions came a median about 6.5 months before onset.

This TCR derives from a young man with Graves disease. This material consisted of peripheral blood mononuclear cells (PBMCs), taken at new diagnosis, from a patient treated with antithyroid drugs.

The CDR3 nucleotides read TGTGCCAGCACGGACAATGAGCAGTTCTTC. As protein: CASTDNEQFF. V and J are TRBV2 and TRBJ2-1; the D is unclear. Germline V gives CDR1 SNHLY, CDR2 FYNNEI. This CDR3 spans 10 amino acids. V was shortened by 7 bases and J by 5 bases, with 3 bases between the two germline ends.